This T cell receptor beta chain was found in a study of T cell responses to AZD1222 COVID-19 vaccine. TCRdb keeps only in-frame clones here, not all; method: immunoSEQ multiplex PCR. The sample carries some 86,000 clones, approximately 80% recorded once. In germline, CDR1 is MRHNA, CDR2 SNTAGT. This CDR3 is 12 amino acids long. With V trimmed by 9 bases and J by 10 bases, 8 bases remained unmatched. The chain employs TRBV6-4 and TRBJ2-1, with 8 bases that match TRBD2. The sequenced sample was peripheral blood, obtained on day 0 of AZD1222 vaccination. The source of this sequence is an adult in good health. The CDR3 sequence is CASDGTRSEQFF. CDR3 DNA sequence: TGTGCCAGTGACGGGACTAGATCAGAGCAGTTCTTC.